Listed here are 20 T cell receptor beta chains from one sample, sequenced in a study of blood T cell repertoires in COVID-19. Profiling relied on immunoSEQ multiplex PCR, and the TCRdb table lists in-frame clones only, not all of them. The repertoire holds about 300,000 clones, around 84% seen once, with almost 1.5% in the top ten. Sequencing was carried out using peripheral blood. The source is a human donor with COVID-19, enrolled during active disease. The donor label of this sample is uncertain.

J is TRBJ2-7 and V is TRBV25-1; unclear D gene. Trimming cost V 3 bases and J 7 bases, with 10 bases left between them. CDR3 length equals 12 residues. The germline V gene has CDR1 MGHDK and CDR2 SYGVNS. The CDR3, as DNA: TGTGCCAGCAGTGATGAGCTTTTGGAGCAGTACTTC. Protein sequence: CASSDELLEQYF.

The CDR3 coding sequence is TGTGCCAGCAGCCTTGCTTCGGGACAGGGCAATTCACCCCTCCACTTT. Translating it yields CASSLASGQGNSPLHF. The chain joins TRBV7-2 to TRBJ1-6, with 9 bases identical to TRBD1. This CDR3 contains 16 residues. After removal of 5 bases from V and 7 bases from J, the junction contained 9 bases not matched to a gene. Looked up from germline, CDR1 is SGHTA and CDR2 is FQGNSA.

Here the CDR3 reads CASSPSGGNYGYTF. CDR3 DNA: TGTGCCAGCAGTCCCTCCGGGGGGAACTATGGCTACACCTTC. V is TRBV28 and J is TRBJ1-2, with a tentative D call TRBD1 (5 bases). The CDR3 consists of 14 residues. The germline V gene has CDR1 MDHEN and CDR2 SYDVKM. V lost 5 bases to trimming and J lost 2 bases, with 12 bases between them.

V usage is TRBV28 and J usage is TRBJ1-2; TRBD1 matches 7 bases. V dropped 1 base and J dropped 4; count of bases not matched to a gene: 3. Germline CDR1 and CDR2: MDHEN and SYDVKM. CDR3 length: 14 amino acids. CDR3 residues: CASSLSGQIYGYTF. The CDR3 nucleotides read TGTGCCAGCAGTTTATCGGGACAGATCTATGGCTACACCTTC.

This clone was counted between two and nine times. This rearrangement joins TRBV25-1 to TRBJ2-2, with 8 bases matching TRBD2. V was pared by 7 bases and J by 5 bases, with 9 bases of the junction left unmatched. The CDR3 contains 15 residues. The V gene's germline CDR1 is MGHDK and CDR2 SYGVNS. The CDR3 DNA is TGTGCCAGCACCCGTGGCGCGGGGGGAACCGGGGAGCTGTTTTTT. Residues: CASTRGAGGTGELFF.

This clone was observed a handful of times. The chain uses TRBV18 and TRBJ2-2; no clear D. V gave up 6 bases and J gave up 5 bases, with 16 bases separating them. The CDR3 extends over 15 amino acids. Germline values: CDR1 KGHSH, CDR2 LQKENI. CDR3 in DNA: TGTGCCAGCTCCGCTGACACTGGTGCGACCGGGGAGCTGTTTTTT. The encoded protein is CASSADTGATGELFF.

The chain carries TRBV3-1 (or the pseudogene TRBV3-2) and TRBJ1-2; the match to TRBD1 covers 7 bases. Per germline, CDR1 LGHDT and CDR2 YNNKEL (reference sequence). Trimming at V came to 0 bases and at J to 4 bases, leaving 8 bases not matched to a gene. CDR3 length: 16 residues. CDR3: CASSQDDREDLYGYTF. For the CDR3, the DNA is TGTGCCAGCAGCCAAGATGACAGGGAGGACCTCTATGGCTACACCTTC.

The V gene is TRBV7-9, the J gene TRBJ2-2; TRBD1 aligns across 10 bases. Germline CDR1 SEHNR, CDR2 FQNEAQ (reference sequence). The CDR3 extends over 15 amino acids. Unmatched junction bases numbered 8, after V lost 6 bases and J lost 7 bases. DNA for the CDR3: TGTGCCAGCAGAAGACAGGGGGCTTCGTTCGGGGAGCTGTTTTTT. Translated, it gives CASRRQGASFGELFF.

The rearrangement uses TRBV5-1 and TRBJ2-2; 10 bases match TRBD2. Trimming cost V 0 bases and J 6 bases; bases outside gene matches: 5. Germline V lookup: CDR1 SGHRS, CDR2 YFSETQ. The CDR3 sequence is 16 residues long. CDR3 amino acids: CASSLAIAGGPGELFF. DNA for the CDR3: TGCGCCAGCAGCTTGGCCATAGCGGGGGGTCCCGGGGAGCTGTTTTTT. The complete variable domain, with remaining parts taken from reference TRBV5-1 and TRBJ2-2, reads KAGVTQTPRYLIKTRGQQVTLSCSPISGHRSVSWYQQTPGQGLQFLFEYFSETQRNKGNFPGRFSGRQFSNSRSEMNVSTLELGDSALYLCASSLAIAGGPGELFFGEGSRLTVL.

V gene TRBV18 combines with J gene TRBJ1-2, with D uncertain. The CDR3 consists of 14 residues. Germline CDR1 reads KGHSH; CDR2 reads LQKENI. Trimming took 2 bases from V and 8 from J, leaving 15 bases between them. CDR3 sequence (DNA): TGTGCCAGCTCACCAGATAGGGAGGGATACGGCTACACCTTC. Its translation is CASSPDREGYGYTF.

The chain is built from TRBV19 and TRBJ1-2; 8 bases match TRBD1. CDR1 is LNHDA, CDR2 SQIVND, per germline (reference sequence). The CDR3 contains 14 residues. The junction had 8 bases not matched to a gene; V was cut back by 6 bases and J by 5 bases. The CDR3 DNA follows: TGTGCCAGTAGATTTCCGGGACAGGATTATGGCTACACCTTC. Residues: CASRFPGQDYGYTF. Full variable domain (rest looked up from reference TRBV19 and TRBJ1-2): DGGITQSPKYLFRKEGQNVTLSCEQNLNHDAMYWYRQDPGQGLRLIYYSQIVNDFQKGDIAEGYSVSREKKESFPLTVTSAQKNPTAFYLCASRFPGQDYGYTFGSGTRLTVV.

The rearrangement uses TRBV24-1 and TRBJ2-1; 11 positions agree with TRBD2. Unmatched junction bases numbered 9, after V lost 5 bases and J lost 7 bases. The CDR3 loop spans 16 amino acids. Germline V gene lookup returns CDR1 KGHDR and CDR2 SFDVKD. CDR3 DNA sequence: TGTGCCACCAGTGGAGGGACTAGCGGAACGGGGAATGAGCAGTTCTTC. Amino acids: CATSGGTSGTGNEQFF.

V gene TRBV10-3 combines with J gene TRBJ1-2, with D hard to call. CDR1 and CDR2 (germline): ENHRY, SYGVKD. The V gene lost 8 bases and the J gene lost 4 bases, with 8 bases spanning the gap. This CDR3 has 11 residues. CDR3 amino acids: CAIRGSYGYTF. The CDR3 region has the DNA TGTGCCATCCGTGGCAGCTATGGCTACACCTTC.

CDR3 residues: CASRSSEGGGETQYF. CDR3 coding DNA: TGCGCCAGCAGGTCCTCCGAGGGGGGAGGGGAGACCCAGTACTTC. The rearrangement uses TRBV5-1 and TRBJ2-5; the D gene is possibly TRBD2 (7 bases). This CDR3 is built from 15 residues. Germline V gene lookup returns CDR1 SGHRS and CDR2 YFSETQ. The V and J ends lost 5 bases and 5 bases respectively, with 19 bases between them.

V and J are TRBV19 and TRBJ1-4; D unclear. This CDR3 has 13 amino acids. The germline gives CDR1 LNHDA, CDR2 SQIVND (reference sequence). Deletions cut 7 bases from V and 2 bases from J, with 8 bases between. The CDR3 loop is CASTRSTNEKLFF. The CDR3 DNA sequence: TGTGCCAGTACCCGGAGTACTAATGAAAAACTGTTTTTT.

The chain carries TRBV15 and TRBJ2-2, with TRBD2 identical over 7 bases. V shed 0 bases, J shed 6 bases, and the junction held 7 bases outside the gene matches. In germline, CDR1 is LNHNV, CDR2 YYDKDF (reference sequence). The CDR3 contains 16 residues. DNA for the CDR3: TGTGCCACCAGCAGAGATACTCTGGGGGGGGCCGGGGAGCTGTTTTTT. Amino acid sequence: CATSRDTLGGAGELFF.

J is TRBJ1-4 and V is TRBV13; D might be TRBD1 (5 bases). Trimming cost V 0 bases and J 8 bases, with 13 bases left between them. Germline assignment: CDR1 PRHDT and CDR2 FYEKMQ (reference sequence). The CDR3 is 15 amino acids. The CDR3 coding sequence is TGTGCCAGCAGCTTAGGCAGGGTCCACAGCGAAAAACTGTTTTTT. It codes for CASSLGRVHSEKLFF.

In this sample, this clone turned up once. The chain recombines TRBV27 with TRBJ2-1; a possible D gene is TRBD1 (6 bases). V dropped 2 bases and J dropped 6 bases, with 14 bases sitting between them. The CDR3 covers 15 residues. CDR1 is MNHEY, CDR2 SMNVEV, per germline (reference sequence). The DNA for the CDR3 is TGTGCCAGCAGTTTAAGAGGAACAGGGACCAATGAGCAGTTCTTC. Its translation is CASSLRGTGTNEQFF.

This clone was detected only once. The rearrangement links TRBV7-3 to TRBJ2-5; TRBD1 aligns across 8 bases. V lost 6 bases and J lost 4; bases outside the gene matches: 13. The germline V gene has CDR1 SGHTA and CDR2 FQGTGA. This CDR3 region has 16 residues. The CDR3 is CASSPGGRGLGETQYF. CDR3 nucleotides: TGTGCCAGCAGTCCAGGGGGCAGGGGGCTTGGAGAGACCCAGTACTTC.

The V gene is TRBV9, the J gene TRBJ1-4; a weak D match, TRBD1 (5 bases). Germline loops: CDR1 SGDLS, CDR2 YYNGEE. The CDR3 length is 14 residues. Between the trimmed V and J ends, which lost 0 bases and 8 bases, there was a span of 11 bases. The CDR3 spells CASSVGTIREKLFF. Written as DNA, the CDR3 is TGTGCCAGCAGCGTAGGGACAATTAGGGAAAAACTGTTTTTT. The entire variable domain, with the rest obtained from reference TRBV9 and TRBJ1-4, is as follows: DSGVTQTPKHLITATGQRVTLRCSPRSGDLSVYWYQQSLDQGLQFLIQYYNGEERAKGNILERFSAQQFPDLHSELNLSSLELGDSALYFCASSVGTIREKLFFGSGTQLSVL.